This TCR beta chain was profiled in a study of blood T cell repertoires in COVID-19. This clone was seen just once. The V segment lost 6 bases and the J segment 7 bases; nucleotides outside the gene matches: 14. Germline V CDR1 and CDR2: SGHRS, YFSETQ. The CDR3 sequence is 16 residues long. Categorization into cohorts depended on clinical history that participants reported. Profiling relied on immunoSEQ multiplex PCR, and the TCRdb table lists in-frame clones only, not all of them. The profile shows approximately 170,000 clones, about 83% of them singletons. Sequencing was performed on PBMCs or T cells enriched from blood (not recorded which). The sequence was obtained from a woman aged 45-60 years in a cohort exposed to, infected with or recovered from COVID-19 (not recorded which). This rearrangement joins TRBV5-1 to TRBJ2-1; 9 nucleotides agree with TRBD1. CDR3 nucleotides: TGCGCCAGCAAGGCGCCTGGACAGGGGTTGGTAAATGAGCAGTTCTTC. Protein product: CASKAPGQGLVNEQFF.